Given below is one TCR beta chain in context. Its antigen is not identified. The identical CDR3 is also encoded by other nucleotide sequences in the sample. Naive CD8 cells were CD45RO-negative, positively selected for CCR7, excluding terminally differentiated effector memory CD45RA+ cells. The CDR3 has 14 residues. The ends lost 4 bases at V and 3 bases at J; junction bases unmatched: 2. Germline V gene sequence: CDR1 SGHTA, CDR2 FQGNSA. The entry originates in a study of shared clonotypes between healthy human individuals. Across the whole study: Each donor had three CD4 naive, three CD4 memory, two CD8 naive and one CD8 memory plate.

The sorted-subset replicate PCRs were given around 200 ng DNA, which is some 29,000 T cell genomes. Per the original methods: Filtering of immunoSEQ junctional sequences could not match full-length read filtering. TCRdb's table, derived via immunoSEQ multiplex PCR, lists solely in-frame clones and lacks some. That table is the source of V, J and clone size, and D and trimming were worked out from the DNA. The profile covers about 2.2 million clones, with 90% to 95% appearing a single time and around 1.8% taken by the ten largest. Notes on the study in general: All-four-donor shared clonotypes had higher generation probabilities than non-shared clonotypes did.

What was sequenced was naive CD8+ T cells from PBMCs. This sequence joins TRBV7-2 and TRBJ2-7, with TRBD1 identical over 11 bases. The sequence came from a man between 18 and 35 years old in good health. Some clones in this sample may be carry-over from other donors' samples. CDR3 coding DNA: TGTGCCAGCAGCTCCGGGACAGGGGGCTACGAGCAGTACTTC. Its translation: CASSSGTGGYEQYF. Full variable domain (remainder filled in from reference TRBV7-2 and TRBJ2-7): GAGVSQSPSNKVTEKGKDVELRCDPISGHTALYWYRQSLGQGLEFLIYFQGNSAPDKSGLPSDRFSAERTGGSVSTLTIQRTQQEDSAVYLCASSSGTGGYEQYFGPGTRLTVT.